This T cell receptor (beta chain) was identified in a study of blood T cell repertoires in COVID-19. Study-wide background: Samples representing acute and convalescent COVID-19 were sourced from the United States, Italy and Spain. T cells, B-cell-depleted T cells, or PBMCs supplied cDNA or gDNA.

This table comes from immunoSEQ multiplex PCR, and its TCRdb copy is limited to in-frame clones, with some not included. Here the sample spans around 62,000 clones, 80% to 95% being singletons. Trimming took 1 base from V and 0 from J, leaving 8 bases between them. The germline CDR1 and CDR2 sequences are SGHDT and YYEEEE. The CDR3 has 15 amino acids. Sequencing used peripheral blood. The V and J genes are TRBV5-6 and TRBJ2-4, with D tentatively TRBD2 (5 bases). This clonotype was obtained from a man between 65 and 85 years old with active COVID-19. The CDR3 DNA reads TGTGCCAGCAGCTTGTTGGCGGGAGCCAAAAACATTCAGTACTTC. Protein product: CASSLLAGAKNIQYF.